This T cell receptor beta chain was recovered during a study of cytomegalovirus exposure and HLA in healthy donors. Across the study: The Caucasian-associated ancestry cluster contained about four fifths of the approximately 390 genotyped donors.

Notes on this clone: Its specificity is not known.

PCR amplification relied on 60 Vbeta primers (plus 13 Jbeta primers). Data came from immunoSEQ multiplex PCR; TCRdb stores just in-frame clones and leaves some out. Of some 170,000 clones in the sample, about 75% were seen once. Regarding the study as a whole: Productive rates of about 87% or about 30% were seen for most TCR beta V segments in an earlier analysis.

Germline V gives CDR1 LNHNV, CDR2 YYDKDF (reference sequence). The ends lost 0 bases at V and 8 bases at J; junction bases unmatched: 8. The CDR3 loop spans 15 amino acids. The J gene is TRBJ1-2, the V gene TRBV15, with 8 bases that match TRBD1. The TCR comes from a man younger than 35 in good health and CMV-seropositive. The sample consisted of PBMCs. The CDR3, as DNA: TGTGCCACCAGCAGAGATCCGGGACAGGCGGAGGGCTACACCTTC. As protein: CATSRDPGQAEGYTF.